These 2 T cell receptor beta chains were all obtained from the same sample, sequenced in a study of cytomegalovirus exposure and HLA in healthy donors (dated by TCRdb to the late 2010s). Receptor libraries were prepared by the immunoSEQ multiplex PCR assay. For the multiplex PCR, a mixture combining 60 forward primers for TCR Vbeta segments and 13 reverse primers for TCR Jbeta segments was used. What TCRdb holds here is the immuneACCESS table cut down to in-frame rearrangements. Part of the clones is not present; checked against another copy, under half of the missing clones reflect an unresolved V gene, and the others are unexplained. The sample table includes some 84,000 clones. The top ten hold 0.58% of the sample. Sequenced sample: PBMCs. Receptors originate from a man in his fifties or sixties in good health and CMV-seronegative.

The chain joins TRBV9 to TRBJ2-1; 10 nucleotides agree with TRBD2. Looked up from germline, CDR1 is SGDLS and CDR2 is YYNGEE. Losses at the gene ends were 4 bases for V and 7 bases for J; bases not matched to a gene: 5. The CDR3 is 14 amino acids. Here the CDR3 DNA reads TGTGCCAGCAGCCCCCCTAGCGGGGGAAATGAGCAGTTCTTC. Its translation is CASSPPSGGNEQFF.

This chain joins TRBV28 and TRBJ2-2; D gene unclear. The V gene lost 6 bases and the J gene lost 7 bases, with 9 bases spanning the gap. This CDR3 comprises 12 residues. Germline V gene lookup returns CDR1 MDHEN and CDR2 SYDVKM. The chain's CDR3 is CASSPPHGELFF. In nucleotides, the CDR3 is TGTGCCAGCAGCCCCCCCCACGGGGAGCTGTTTTTT. The full variable domain, its missing parts supplied by reference TRBV28 and TRBJ2-2, is DVKVTQSSRYLVKRTGEKVFLECVQDMDHENMFWYRQDPGLGLRLIYFSYDVKMKEKGDIPEGYSVSREKKERFSLILESASTNQTSMYLCASSPPHGELFFGEGSRLTVL.